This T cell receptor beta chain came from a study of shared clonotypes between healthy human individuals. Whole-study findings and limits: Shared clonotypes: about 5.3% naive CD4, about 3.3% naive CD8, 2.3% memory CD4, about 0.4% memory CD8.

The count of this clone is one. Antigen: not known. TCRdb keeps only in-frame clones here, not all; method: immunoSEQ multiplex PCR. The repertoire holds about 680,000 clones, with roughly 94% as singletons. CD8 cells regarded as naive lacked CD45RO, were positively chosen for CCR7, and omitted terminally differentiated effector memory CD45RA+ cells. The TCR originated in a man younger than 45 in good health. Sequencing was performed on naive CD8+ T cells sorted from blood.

Here the CDR3 DNA reads TGTGCCAGCAATTCTCCCCGGCGGGAAGGTGAGCAGTTCTTC. This gives the protein CASNSPRREGEQFF. V gene TRBV5-6 combines with J gene TRBJ2-1; tentative D call: TRBD2 (6 bases). CDR3 length: 14 amino acids. Germline CDR1 is SGHDT and CDR2 is YYEEEE. V was clipped by 6 bases and J by 9 bases, with 19 bases between them.